The clone carrying this T cell receptor (beta chain) was seen a few times. TCRdb independently ran MiXCR on the 5' RACE reads; one entry per CDR3 protein. Of some 900,000 distinct CDR3 sequences in the sample, approximately 13% were seen once. The data were taken from a study of identical twins. These data were also filed under a second study, of yellow fever vaccine responses in identical twins.

Sequenced input: PBMCs. This clonotype was sampled from a woman under 30 in good health.

CDR3 coding DNA: TGTGCCAGCAGCCCCATTACCGGGACAGGCCAAGAGACCCAGTACTTC. Its translation: CASSPITGTGQETQYF. V usage is TRBV3-1 and J usage is TRBJ2-5; 8 bases map to TRBD1. After removal of 4 bases from V and 1 base from J, the junction contained 8 bases not matched to a gene. The germline CDR1 and CDR2 sequences are LGHDT and YNNKEL (reference sequence). The CDR3 is 16 amino acids.